These T cell receptor beta chains were read from a single sample in a study of CD8+ T cells in alopecia areata. Sequencing was performed with immunoSEQ multiplex PCR; in TCRdb, only in-frame clones are kept and a portion is missing. The table records 110,000 or so clones, 50% to 75% of them present only once. Specimen: CD8+ T cells sorted from blood, collected at week 4, from a patient treated with tofacitinib. Receptors originate from a human donor with alopecia areata. The CDR3 runs from the conserved cysteine through the conserved F or W. The D gene is left open where the match is weak. The size of a clone is reported for some rows only, either as once, few or many, or as a class for expanded clones.

V gene	clone size	D gene	J gene	CDR3 protein	CDR3 DNA
TRBV29-1	few	NA	TRBJ2-7	CSVERSANPYEQYF	TGCAGCGTTGAAAGGTCCGCAAACCCCTACGAGCAGTACTTC
TRBV30	NA	NA	TRBJ2-3	CAWSGGNTDTQYF	TGTGCCTGGAGTGGTGGAAACACAGATACGCAGTATTTT
TRBV30	NA	NA	TRBJ1-2	CAWSGSDSWTLQWGNYGYTF	TGTGCCTGGAGTGGTTCGGATTCTTGGACCCTTCAATGGGGGAACTATGGCTACACCTTC
TRBV30	NA	TRBD2	TRBJ2-2	CACTSGGLSTGELFF	TGTGCCTGCACCTCGGGGGGGCTTAGCACCGGGGAGCTGTTTTTT
TRBV7-9	few	NA	TRBJ2-2	CASSSRDSPLTGELFF	TGTGCCAGCAGCTCCAGGGACTCCCCTCTCACCGGGGAGCTGTTTTTT
TRBV7-9	NA	TRBD1	TRBJ1-1	CASSYPTDREGGEAFF	TGTGCCAGCAGCTACCCCACTGACAGGGAGGGGGGTGAAGCTTTCTTT
TRBV27	NA	NA	TRBJ1-1	CASSAGATGHNEAFF	TGTGCCAGCAGTGCCGGAGCGACAGGCCACAATGAAGCTTTCTTT
TRBV30	NA	NA	TRBJ2-7	CAWRVYDSYEQYF	TGTGCCTGGAGGGTCTATGACTCCTACGAGCAGTACTTC
TRBV7-9	NA	NA	TRBJ2-7	CASSSGAYEQYF	TGTGCCAGCAGCTCGGGGGCCTACGAGCAGTACTTC
TRBV7-9	NA	NA	TRBJ2-3	CASSRTDTQYF	TGTGCCAGCAGCCGCACAGATACGCAGTATTTT
TRBV29-1	once	NA	TRBJ1-2	CSVDTEGYGYTF	TGCAGCGTTGACACAGAAGGCTATGGCTACACCTTC
TRBV29-1	NA	TRBD2	TRBJ2-7	CSVSSGGPSYEQYF	TGCAGCGTGTCTAGCGGGGGACCATCCTACGAGCAGTACTTC
TRBV27	few	NA	TRBJ2-4	CASSSIWTPASKNIQYF	TGTGCCAGCAGCTCCATTTGGACCCCCGCGTCCAAAAACATTCAGTACTTC
TRBV29-1	NA	TRBD1	TRBJ2-4	CSVPGQLAKNIQYF	TGCAGCGTCCCGGGACAGCTAGCCAAAAACATTCAGTACTTC
TRBV5-6	NA	NA	TRBJ1-6	CASSSGDLIDSPLHF	TGTGCCAGCAGCTCGGGGGACCTAATTGATTCACCCCTCCACTTT
TRBV28	few	TRBD1	TRBJ2-3	CASALDRLTDTQYF	TGTGCCAGCGCCTTGGACAGGCTCACAGATACGCAGTATTTT
TRBV29-1	NA	NA	TRBJ1-2	CSVVGGASSYGYTF	TGCAGCGTTGTGGGGGGCGCCTCTAGCTATGGCTACACCTTC
TRBV29-1	few	NA	TRBJ2-3	CSVSPVGADTQYF	TGCAGCGTTTCACCCGTCGGCGCAGATACGCAGTATTTT
TRBV25-1	NA	NA	TRBJ2-5	CASSEFALDTATQYF	TGTGCCAGCAGTGAATTTGCCTTAGACACAGCGACCCAGTACTTC
TRBV30	NA	NA	TRBJ1-5	CAWSPGGNQPQHF	TGTGCCTGGAGTCCCGGGGGAAATCAGCCCCAGCATTTT
TRBV7-7	NA	NA	TRBJ2-5	CASSLSEQGIGLSDETQYF	TGTGCTAGCAGCTTATCCGAACAGGGTATCGGGTTATCGGACGAGACCCAGTACTTC
TRBV4-1	once	TRBD1	TRBJ2-7	CASSHPGQGYEQYF	TGCGCCAGCAGCCACCCGGGACAGGGCTACGAGCAGTACTTC
TRBV6-5	NA	NA	TRBJ1-2	CASSYPGDGYTF	TGTGCCAGCAGTTACCCCGGCGATGGCTACACCTTC